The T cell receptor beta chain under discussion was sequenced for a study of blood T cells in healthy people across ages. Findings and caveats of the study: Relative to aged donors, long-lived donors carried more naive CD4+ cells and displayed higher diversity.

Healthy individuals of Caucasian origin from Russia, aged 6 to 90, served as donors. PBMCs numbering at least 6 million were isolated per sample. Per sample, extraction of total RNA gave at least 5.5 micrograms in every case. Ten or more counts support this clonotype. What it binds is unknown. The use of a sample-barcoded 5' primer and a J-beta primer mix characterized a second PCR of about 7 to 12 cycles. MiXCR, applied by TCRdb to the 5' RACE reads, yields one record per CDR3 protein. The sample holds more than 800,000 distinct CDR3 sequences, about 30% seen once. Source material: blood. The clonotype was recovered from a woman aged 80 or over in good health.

The CDR3 region has the DNA TGTGCCAGCAGACCAGGACTAGCGGCCACAGATACGCAGTATTTT. Protein: CASRPGLAATDTQYF. The chain has TRBV7-2 and TRBJ2-3; 10 bases are a match to TRBD2. Trimming took 6 bases from V and 2 from J; bases not matched to a gene: 5. The CDR3 covers 15 residues. Germline lookup yields CDR1 SGHTA and CDR2 FQGNSA.